Described below is a single TCR beta chain sequence and its context. One entry per CDR3 protein, without DNA, is what TCRdb gives after re-calling the 5' RACE reads. Listed are around 180,000 distinct CDR3 sequences; 20% falls within the top ten. The data were obtained in a study of T cells expressing NK-cell markers. The sample comprised blood T cells: a sorted CD56 or NKG2C T cell subset, CD4+ or CD8+ T cells, or bulk PBMC T cells (not recorded which). The clonotype comes from a man aged 18-69 years in good health.

The CDR3 loop is CASTSGGPDSSNEQFF. V usage is TRBV10-2 and J usage is TRBJ2-1; without DNA, the TCRdb call of TRBD2 cannot be checked. Germline V gene sequence: CDR1 WSHSY, CDR2 SAAADI. CDR3 length equals 16 residues.